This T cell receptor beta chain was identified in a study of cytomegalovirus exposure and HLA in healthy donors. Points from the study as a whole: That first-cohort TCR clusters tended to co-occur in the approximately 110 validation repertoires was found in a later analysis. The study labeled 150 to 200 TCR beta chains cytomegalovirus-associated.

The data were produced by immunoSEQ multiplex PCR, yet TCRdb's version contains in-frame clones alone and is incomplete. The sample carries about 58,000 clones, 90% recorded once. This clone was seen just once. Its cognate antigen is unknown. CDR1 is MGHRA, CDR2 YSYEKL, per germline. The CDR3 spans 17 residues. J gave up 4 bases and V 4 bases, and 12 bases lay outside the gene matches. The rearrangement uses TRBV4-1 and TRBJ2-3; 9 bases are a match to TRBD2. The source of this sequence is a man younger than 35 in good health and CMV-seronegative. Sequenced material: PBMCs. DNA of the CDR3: TGCGCCAGCAGCCCGCTTGATAGCGGGAGAGGCCCAGATACGCAGTATTTT. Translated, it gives CASSPLDSGRGPDTQYF.